Below are 28 T cell receptor beta chains sequenced from a single sample in a study of tumor-infiltrating lymphocytes in primary liver carcinoma. For blood RNA, unsorted whole blood served as the source, and germline DNA was extracted too. A constant-region primer served to make TCR beta cDNA from about 490 ng total RNA. Slightly modified ARM-PCR, run as three nested multiplex PCR rounds, produced the TCR beta libraries. TRBV1-TRBV30 forward primers paired with a C-beta reverse primer were used in the first two PCR rounds, which ran approximately 11 cycles each. TCRdb redid the calling of the multiplex PCR reads with MiXCR, one entry per CDR3 protein. The sample lists 150,000 to 200,000 distinct CDR3 sequences; about 60% were seen once. The sample consisted of peripheral blood. Receptor source: a man in his forties with primary liver carcinoma and hepatitis B virus infection.

This clonotype was found a few times. The gene calls are TRBV5-5 and TRBJ2-1, with D hard to call. The germline V gene encodes CDR1 SGHKS and CDR2 YYEKEE (reference sequence). The CDR3 spans 14 residues. The V gene lost 1 base and the J gene lost 3 bases, with 8 bases spanning the gap. The CDR3, as DNA: TGTGCCAGCAGCTTGTTTGCGATCTACAATGAGCAGTTCTTC. Translating it yields CASSLFAIYNEQFF.

In DNA, the CDR3 is TGCGCCAGCAGTGAGTCGACAGGGGTAGATACGCAGTATTTT. It specifies CASSESTGVDTQYF. This chain joins TRBV10-2 and TRBJ2-3, with 8 bases matching TRBD1. The CDR3 is 14 residues long. The germline CDR1 and CDR2 sequences are WSHSY and SAAADI. Germline trimming cut 0 bases from V and 5 bases from J; bases unmatched to any gene: 1.

The sample holds one count of this clonotype. This sequence may be a read error, since a much larger clone differs from it by one base. This chain connects TRBV5-4 to TRBJ2-1; D remains unclear. This CDR3 contains 15 residues. Trimming left V 3 bases short and J 5 bases short, with 15 bases between. Germline assignment: CDR1 SGHNT and CDR2 YYREEE (reference sequence). CDR3 sequence (DNA): TGTGCCAGCAGCTCGAATTGGCAGGCCCACAATGAGCAGTTCTTC. This codes for CASSSNWQAHNEQFF.

As to this clonotype: Possible read error: a much larger clone is one base away. J is TRBJ2-7 and V is TRBV29-1; D perhaps matches TRBD1 (6 bases). The CDR3 consists of 13 residues. Per germline, CDR1 SQVTM and CDR2 ANQGSEA. The CDR3 nucleotides read TGCAGCGTTACGGACAGAGCTACCTACAAGCAGTACTTC. Amino acids: CSVTDRATYKQYF.

As concerns this clonotype: This could be a read error, since a much larger clone is one nucleotide away. This chain connects TRBV4-1 to TRBJ1-1; D unclear. From germline, CDR1 is MGHRA and CDR2 YSYEKL. This CDR3 spans 15 amino acids. Here the CDR3 DNA reads TGCGCCAGCAGCCAAGATTACACAGCTAACACTGATGCTTTCTTT. Its translation is CASSQDYTANTDAFF.

This clonotype was picked up a small number of times. This rearrangement joins TRBV11-2 to TRBJ1-5; 9 bases map to TRBD1. V shed 5 bases and J 4 bases; nucleotides not matched to a gene: 9. The CDR3 consists of 16 residues. Germline CDR1 and CDR2: SGHAT and FQNNGV. CDR3 coding DNA: TGTGCCAGCAGCAGAACGACAGGGGGGTTTAATCAGCCCCAGCATTTT. This translates into CASSRTTGGFNQPQHF.

This chain connects TRBV11-2 to TRBJ2-7; D ambiguous. The CDR3 runs 13 residues. CDR1 is SGHAT, CDR2 FQNNGV, per germline. Trimming removed 5 bases at V and 3 bases at J, with 11 bases between. DNA of the CDR3: TGTGCCAGCAGCCACACCGGGTACTACGAGCAGTACTTC. Protein: CASSHTGYYEQYF. Full variable domain (remainder filled in from reference TRBV11-2 and TRBJ2-7): EAGVAQSPRYKIIEKRQSVAFWCNPISGHATLYWYQQILGQGPKLLIQFQNNGVVDDSQLPKDRFSAERLKGVDSTLKIQPAKLEDSAVYLCASSHTGYYEQYFGPGTRLTVT.

Comments on this clonotype: One end of the junction fails to match germline, which may point to a read error. The rearrangement uses TRBV13 and TRBJ2-7; D uncertain. This CDR3 spans 14 amino acids. Germline V gene data show CDR1 as PRHDT and CDR2 as FYEKMQ (reference sequence). Here the CDR3 reads CASSSPGYSYEEYF. The CDR3 nucleotides read TGTGCCAGCAGCTCCCCTGGCTACTCCTACGAGGAGTACTTC.

A word on this clonotype: The junction shows a germline mismatch at one end, possibly a read error. This sequence joins TRBV29-1 and TRBJ2-3; a possible D gene is TRBD2 (8 bases). Germline CDR1 reads SQVTM; CDR2 reads ANQGSEA. The CDR3 runs 14 residues. The CDR3 region has the DNA TGCAGCGTTGAAGAGGATAGCGGGACAGATACGCGGTATTTT. Protein sequence: CSVEEDSGTDTRYF.

CDR3 loop: CASSESWIEQYF. The CDR3 DNA reads TGCGCCAGCAGTGAGTCCTGGATCGAGCAGTACTTC. The chain employs TRBV10-2 and TRBJ2-7; D call uncertain. This CDR3 has 12 residues. The V gene's germline CDR1 is WSHSY and CDR2 SAAADI. V gave up 0 bases and J gave up 6 bases, with 6 bases separating them.

CDR3 bases: TGCAGTGCGAAGGGTCAGGTCCACGAGCAGTACTTC. Encoded protein: CSAKGQVHEQYF. The chain joins TRBV20-1 to TRBJ2-7; D is ambiguous. The germline V gene encodes CDR1 DFQATT and CDR2 SNEGSKA (reference sequence). V lost 6 bases and J lost 5, with 14 bases in between. The CDR3 has 12 residues.

To note about this clonotype: A read error is likely, as this CDR3 ends without the conserved phenylalanine or tryptophan. The CDR3 sequence: CASSPQPPDTQYL. The CDR3, as DNA: TGTGCCAGCAGCCCCCAACCCCCAGATACGCAGTATCTT. The gene calls are TRBV14 and TRBJ2-3; D gene uncertain. The CDR3 spans 13 residues. Deletions cut 4 bases from V and 4 bases from J, with 9 bases between. Germline V gives CDR1 SGHDN, CDR2 FVKESK.

As concerns this clonotype: Since no conserved phenylalanine or tryptophan closes the CDR3, a read error is the likely cause. The rearrangement uses TRBV11-2 and TRBJ2-7; D call uncertain. CDR3 length equals 11 residues. Trimming took off 4 bases at V and 3 bases at J, with 4 bases between the two ends. CDR1 and CDR2 (germline): SGHAT, FQNNGV. The CDR3 here is CASSSGYEQYL. Here the CDR3 DNA reads TGTGCCAGCAGCTCGGGCTACGAGCAGTACTTA.

This clonotype was seen a handful of times. A read error is possible here, since a much larger clone lies one base away. The chain is built from TRBV11-2 and TRBJ2-7; possible D gene TRBD1, 7 bases. In germline, CDR1 is SGHAT, CDR2 FQNNGV. The CDR3 is made up of 16 amino acids. Trimming pared 6 bases from V and 7 bases from J, leaving 25 bases between. The CDR3 DNA reads TGTGCCAGCAGGAAATCAGGGGGAGGAGGCCCTAGGGAGCAGTACTTC. Encoded protein: CASRKSGGGGPREQYF.

This clonotype was detected a few times. The rearrangement links TRBV5-5 to TRBJ2-5; a weak D match, TRBD2 (6 bases). With 0 bases removed from V and 2 bases from J, the gap between germline ends came to 14 bases. The CDR3 covers 16 residues. The germline V gene has CDR1 SGHKS and CDR2 YYEKEE (reference sequence). CDR3 residues: CASSLAVVAAQETQYF. The DNA of the CDR3 is TGTGCCAGCAGCTTGGCCGTGGTAGCGGCACAAGAGACCCAGTACTTC.

A single count supports this clonotype. At one end, the junction sequence differs from germline, possibly due to a read error. V usage is TRBV11-1 and J usage is TRBJ2-6, with D perhaps matching TRBD2 (6 bases). CDR3 size: 18 residues. The germline CDR1 and CDR2 sequences are SGHAT and FQDESV (reference sequence). In nucleotides, the CDR3 is TGTGCCAGCAGCTTTGGTTGGAGGGCCTCTTTAGGGGCCGACGTCCTGACTTTC. Its translation is CASSFGWRASLGADVLTF.

This chain joins TRBV6-1 and TRBJ2-5; no definite D call. This CDR3 has 13 amino acids. Germline V gene sequence: CDR1 MNHNS, CDR2 SASEGT. Deletions cut 1 base from V and 2 bases from J, with 5 bases between. For the CDR3, the DNA is TGTGCCAGCAGTGAAGTCAGTCAAGAGACCCAGTACTTC. Translating gives CASSEVSQETQYF.

A few counts support this clonotype. This sequence joins TRBV6-5 and TRBJ2-1; 9 nucleotides agree with TRBD2. V shed 2 bases, J shed 9 bases, and the junction held 14 bases outside the gene matches. Germline V gene lookup returns CDR1 MNHEY and CDR2 SVGAGI. The CDR3 is 17 residues long. The CDR3 spells CASSYPPFSGSVSEQFF. CDR3 bases: TGTGCCAGCAGTTACCCTCCCTTTAGCGGGAGCGTGAGTGAGCAGTTCTTC.

Of note for this clonotype: Sequence at one end of the junction differs from germline and may be a read error. This chain connects TRBV6-2 or TRBV6-3 to TRBJ2-6; a weak D match, TRBD1 (5 bases). Per germline, CDR1 MNHEY and CDR2 SVGEGT. This CDR3 is 15 amino acids long. The CDR3 DNA reads as TGTGCCAGCAGTTACTCGGTCTCTGGGGCCAACGTCCTGGCTTTC. Translating gives CASSYSVSGANVLAF.

The chain joins TRBV6-1 to TRBJ2-1; 9 bases fit TRBD2. Germline values: CDR1 MNHNS, CDR2 SASEGT. This CDR3 region has 15 residues. V lost 4 bases to trimming and J lost 5 bases; unmatched junction nucleotides: 6. The CDR3, as DNA: TGTGCCAGCAGTGTAGCTAGCGGGACTGACAATGAGCAGTTCTTC. Translated, it gives CASSVASGTDNEQFF.

The sample holds a few counts of this clonotype. This chain connects TRBV6-6 to TRBJ2-7; D may correspond to TRBD1 or TRBD2 (6 bases each). Deletions cut 7 bases from V and 3 bases from J, with 19 bases between. The CDR3 runs to 15 residues. Germline-derived CDR1 and CDR2 are MNHNY and SVGAGI (reference sequence). CDR3 amino acids: CASTLEGGNGYEQYF. Written as DNA, the CDR3 is TGTGCCAGCACCCTGGAGGGGGGTAACGGCTACGAGCAGTACTTC.

V and J are TRBV4-2 and TRBJ2-3; TRBD2 might be the D (7 bases). The V and J ends lost 0 bases and 5 bases respectively, with 15 bases between them. CDR3 length: 16 amino acids. CDR1 and CDR2 from the germline V gene are LGHNA and YNFKEQ. In nucleotides, the CDR3 is TGTGCCAGCAGCCAAGACACAGGGAGGGGCAAAGATACGCAGTATTTT. It yields the protein CASSQDTGRGKDTQYF.

The table lists this clonotype with a count of one. A much larger clone differs from this one at a single base, so this may be a read error. J is TRBJ1-5 and V is TRBV29-1, with unresolved D. The CDR3 covers 12 residues. The V and J ends lost 6 bases and 7 bases respectively, with 13 bases between them. The V gene's germline CDR1 is SQVTM and CDR2 ANQGSEA. The CDR3 nucleotides are TGCAGCGTCCGCACCGGGGTCCAGCCCCAGCATTTT. Amino acid sequence: CSVRTGVQPQHF.

On this clonotype itself: A much larger clone sits a single nucleotide away, making a read error possible. V is TRBV29-1 and J is TRBJ2-7, with 9 positions matching TRBD1. The germline gives CDR1 SQVTM, CDR2 ANQGSEA. The length of the CDR3 is 11 residues. V was pared by 7 bases and J by 5 bases, with 3 bases of the junction left unmatched. The CDR3 protein is CSGRTGDEQYF. Written as DNA, the CDR3 is TGCAGCGGAAGGACAGGGGACGAGCAGTACTTC.

The V call is TRBV10-3, the J call TRBJ2-5, with 7 bases identical to TRBD2. Germline CDR1 reads ENHRY; CDR2 reads SYGVKD. Trimming removed 6 bases from V and 4 bases from J; junction bases left unmatched: 8. The CDR3 loop spans 14 amino acids. The CDR3 loop reads CAISPAGSLETQYF. CDR3 DNA sequence: TGTGCCATCAGCCCAGCGGGAAGTTTAGAGACCCAGTACTTC.

Concerning this clonotype itself: This may be a read error: a much more frequent sequence differs by one nucleotide. This rearrangement joins TRBV11-2 to TRBJ1-1; possible D gene TRBD1, 6 bases. V was trimmed by 7 bases and J by 0 bases, leaving 21 bases between them. This CDR3 has 17 residues. In germline, CDR1 is SGHAT, CDR2 FQNNGV. The CDR3 region has the DNA TGTGCCAGCATGGGATTCGGCGGACAGAGCTTGAACACTGAAGCTTTCTTT. Translating gives CASMGFGGQSLNTEAFF.

This clonotype was seen once. Just one base apart from a much larger clone, this may be a read error. The chain uses TRBV6-6 and TRBJ2-3; D ambiguous. The J call may be incorrect, as the DNA end agrees better with TRBJ1-5. Germline V gene lookup returns CDR1 MNHNY and CDR2 SVGAGI (reference sequence). This CDR3 comprises 15 residues. CDR3 nucleotides: TGTGCCAGCAGTTACCTGGGAGTGAGCACAGATACGCAGCATTTT. Encoded protein: CASSYLGVSTDTQHF.

Notes on this clonotype: A much more abundant neighbour one base away suggests this may be a read error. The chain recombines TRBV6-5 with TRBJ2-7, with 7 bases fitting TRBD2. The CDR3 extends over 15 amino acids. V shed 1 base and J 0 bases; nucleotides not matched to a gene: 3. Germline V gene lookup returns CDR1 MNHEY and CDR2 SVGAGI. This CDR3 is CASSYFGGSSYEQYF. The CDR3, as DNA: TGTGCCAGCAGTTACTTCGGGGGGTCCTCCTACGAGCAGTACTTC.